This record looks at one TCR beta chain sequence and its context. This specimen belongs to a study of blood T cell repertoires in COVID-19. Clinical history as reported by participants underpinned cohort assignment. In germline, CDR1 is LGHDT, CDR2 YNNKEL (reference sequence). Between the trimmed V and J ends, which lost 1 base and 4 bases, there was a span of 10 bases. The CDR3 has 14 amino acids. Repertoires were generated with immunoSEQ multiplex PCR, while TCRdb's copy carries only in-frame clones and drops some. The sample comprises about 220,000 clones, about 85% of which are singletons, and about 2.4% rests with the top ten.

Material for sequencing was PBMCs or T cells enriched from blood (not recorded which). The chain links TRBV3-1 (or the pseudogene TRBV3-2) to TRBJ2-5, with a possible D match to TRBD1 (5 bases). The TCR originated in a woman aged 25 to 39 who had recovered from COVID-19. CDR3 protein: CASSQVLGPETQYF. The CDR3 DNA is TGTGCCAGCAGCCAAGTGCTGGGGCCAGAGACCCAGTACTTC.